The next 25 T cell receptor beta chains were all read from a single sample in a study of cytomegalovirus exposure and HLA in healthy donors. The PCR had 60 Vbeta and 13 Jbeta primers. Assay used: immunoSEQ multiplex PCR; TCRdb lists only in-frame clones, some missing. The table shows about 100,000 clones, with 84% occurring only once. Sequencing was performed on PBMCs. These receptors came from a woman between 18 and 29 years old in good health and CMV-seronegative.

This sequence joins TRBV2 and TRBJ2-7, with D perhaps TRBD2 (6 bases). CDR3 length: 15 residues. Germline CDR1 SNHLY, CDR2 FYNNEI. Trimming took off 0 bases at V and 7 bases at J, with 16 bases between the two ends. The CDR3 DNA follows: TGTGCCAGCAGTGAAGCGACGGGGACTGCTAAAGAGCAGTACTTC. Amino acid sequence: CASSEATGTAKEQYF.

This chain connects TRBV30 to TRBJ1-4; perhaps TRBD1 as D (5 bases). The V and J ends lost 4 bases and 6 bases respectively, with 12 bases between them. Germline CDR1 GTSNPN, CDR2 SVGIG (reference sequence). The CDR3 sequence is 13 residues long. CDR3 protein: CAWTEGVDEKLFF. In nucleotides, the CDR3 is TGTGCCTGGACCGAAGGGGTGGATGAAAAACTGTTTTTT.

This clone was observed a few times. This chain joins TRBV4-3 and TRBJ2-2; 10 nucleotides match TRBD1. The V segment lost 4 bases and the J segment 4 bases; nucleotides outside the gene matches: 3. CDR1 and CDR2 from the germline V gene are LGHNA and YSLEER. This CDR3 comprises 15 residues. The CDR3 coding sequence is TGCGCCAGCAGCCCTTGGACAGGGGGCACCGGGGAGCTGTTTTTT. Translated: CASSPWTGGTGELFF.

The rearrangement uses TRBV5-4 and TRBJ1-3, with 8 bases fitting TRBD1. The length of the CDR3 is 14 residues. Germline V gene lookup returns CDR1 SGHNT and CDR2 YYREEE (reference sequence). V trimming: 7 bases; J trimming: 0 bases; junction bases outside the gene matches: 3. CDR3 in DNA: TGTGCCAGCGGACAGGGAAACTCTGGAAACACCATATATTTT. The encoded protein is CASGQGNSGNTIYF.

The chain employs TRBV2 and TRBJ2-2, with a tentative D call TRBD1 (6 bases). In germline, CDR1 is SNHLY, CDR2 FYNNEI. The CDR3 spans 15 residues. Trimming pared 8 bases from V and 4 bases from J, leaving 17 bases between. The CDR3 sequence is CASGGQFTPTGELFF. The CDR3 DNA sequence: TGTGCCAGCGGGGGACAATTTACCCCCACCGGGGAGCTGTTTTTT.

V gene TRBV19 combines with J gene TRBJ2-3, with 11 bases that match TRBD1. CDR1 and CDR2 (germline): LNHDA, SQIVND (reference sequence). V shed 4 bases and J 6 bases; nucleotides not matched to a gene: 12. CDR3 size: 17 residues. CDR3 in amino acids: CASSKGQGGKGGDTQYF. The DNA of the CDR3 is TGTGCCAGTAGTAAGGGACAGGGGGGAAAAGGGGGGGATACGCAGTATTTT. Filled out from reference TRBV19 and TRBJ2-3, the complete variable domain reads DGGITQSPKYLFRKEGQNVTLSCEQNLNHDAMYWYRQDPGQGLRLIYYSQIVNDFQKGDIAEGYSVSREKKESFPLTVTSAQKNPTAFYLCASSKGQGGKGGDTQYFGPGTRLTVL.

In this sample, this clone turned up a few times. This chain links TRBV7-3 with TRBJ1-5; D gene uncertain. Germline assignment: CDR1 SGHTA and CDR2 FQGTGA. This CDR3 is built from 15 residues. V lost 1 base and J 5 bases, leaving 12 bases between the germline ends. The CDR3 here is CASSLMGGPDQPQHF. The CDR3 DNA reads TGTGCCAGCAGCTTAATGGGAGGGCCGGATCAGCCCCAGCATTTT.

The chain is built from TRBV9 and TRBJ2-3, with D perhaps TRBD2 (6 bases). V was cut by 3 bases and J by 2 bases, with 13 bases left in between. This CDR3 contains 15 residues. CDR1 is SGDLS and CDR2 is YYNGEE in the germline V gene. Written as DNA, the CDR3 is TGTGCCAGCAGCGCCCCGGGACTTTACACAGATACGCAGTATTTT. The encoded protein is CASSAPGLYTDTQYF.

The chain carries TRBV30 and TRBJ1-2; D might be TRBD1 (5 bases). Germline-derived CDR1 and CDR2 are GTSNPN and SVGIG (reference sequence). The CDR3 consists of 14 residues. V dropped 0 bases and J dropped 4 bases, with 12 bases sitting between them. DNA of the CDR3: TGTGCCTGGAGTGTAGGACAACAAAGCTATGGCTACACCTTC. It specifies CAWSVGQQSYGYTF.

The chain couples TRBV6-5 to TRBJ1-2; unclear D gene. The CDR3 extends over 14 amino acids. Germline V CDR1 and CDR2: MNHEY, SVGAGI. V dropped 8 bases and J dropped 1 base, with 14 bases sitting between them. This CDR3 is CASAVLPLNYGYTF. CDR3 in DNA: TGTGCCAGCGCGGTTCTGCCTCTTAACTATGGCTACACCTTC.

The CDR3: CASSVAGLNEQYF. The DNA for the CDR3 is TGTGCCAGCAGCGTAGCTGGCTTGAACGAGCAGTACTTC. V and J are TRBV9 and TRBJ2-7; D not resolved. From germline, CDR1 is SGDLS and CDR2 YYNGEE. This CDR3 has 13 residues. The V and J ends lost 0 bases and 5 bases respectively, with 9 bases between them.

This chain connects TRBV25-1 to TRBJ2-5; tentative D call: TRBD1 (6 bases). Per germline, CDR1 MGHDK and CDR2 SYGVNS. The V end was cut by 1 base, the J end by 7 bases, with 25 bases between. The CDR3 runs to 18 residues. The CDR3 coding sequence is TGTGCCAGCAGTGAATCAGGGGACCAGCCTAGGGTTTCGGCGACCCAGTACTTC. Its translation is CASSESGDQPRVSATQYF.

The chain couples TRBV28 to TRBJ2-3; 7 bases are shared with TRBD2. The V gene's germline CDR1 is MDHEN and CDR2 SYDVKM. This CDR3 has 15 residues. The V segment lost 6 bases and the J segment 2 bases; nucleotides outside the gene matches: 8. CDR3 nucleotides: TGTGCCAGCAGCTCCCCGGGACTACCCACAGATACGCAGTATTTT. It codes for CASSSPGLPTDTQYF.

The CDR3 region is CASSPGQALTEAFF. The CDR3 coding sequence is TGTGCCAGCAGCCCGGGACAGGCGTTAACTGAAGCTTTCTTT. The chain employs TRBV13 and TRBJ1-1, with 8 nucleotides matching TRBD1. Trimming at V came to 5 bases and at J to 5 bases, leaving 7 bases not matched to a gene. Germline CDR1 reads PRHDT; CDR2 reads FYEKMQ (reference sequence). This CDR3 contains 14 residues.

The gene calls are TRBV7-6 and TRBJ1-1, with a possible D match to TRBD1 (5 bases). Between the trimmed V and J ends, which lost 5 bases and 5 bases, there was a span of 18 bases. The CDR3 sequence is 15 residues long. Looked up from germline, CDR1 is SGHVS and CDR2 is FNYEAQ. The DNA of the CDR3 is TGTGCCAGCAGCCCAGCCCCCGGCGGGGGAACTGAAGCTTTCTTT. Amino acids: CASSPAPGGGTEAFF.

The count of this clone is one. V and J are TRBV19 and TRBJ2-7; 12 nucleotides align to TRBD2. Germline CDR1 reads LNHDA; CDR2 reads SQIVND (reference sequence). Germline trimming cut 6 bases from V and 3 bases from J; bases unmatched to any gene: 6. CDR3 size: 15 residues. CDR3 coding DNA: TGTGCCAGTAGGCCCCTAGCGGGAGGGAACTACGAGCAGTACTTC. It translates to CASRPLAGGNYEQYF.

The rearrangement uses TRBV19 and TRBJ1-2; 12 nucleotides match TRBD1. This CDR3 comprises 13 residues. V was pared by 9 bases and J by 5 bases, with 4 bases of the junction left unmatched. CDR1 LNHDA and CDR2 SQIVND come from the germline V gene (reference sequence). DNA of the CDR3: TGTGCCAGCCGGGACAGGGGGCTGTATGGCTACACCTTC. Amino acid sequence: CASRDRGLYGYTF.

The chain has TRBV18 and TRBJ2-7, with D possibly being TRBD2 (5 bases). The ends were cut back, 1 base at V and 2 bases at J, with 15 bases in the middle. CDR3 length: 16 amino acids. Germline-derived CDR1 and CDR2 are KGHSH and LQKENI. The CDR3 here is CASSPQSSRGTYEQYF. Written as DNA, the CDR3 is TGTGCCAGCTCACCACAATCTAGCAGAGGTACCTACGAGCAGTACTTC.

The gene calls are TRBV11-2 and TRBJ1-6; perhaps TRBD1 as D (6 bases). The CDR3 is made up of 13 amino acids. The V end was cut by 3 bases, the J end by 9 bases, with 9 bases between. CDR1 SGHAT and CDR2 FQNNGV come from the germline V gene. In DNA, the CDR3 is TGTGCCAGCAGCTTGGGGGCGGGTTCACCCCTCCACTTT. Translating it yields CASSLGAGSPLHF. Using reference TRBV11-2 and TRBJ1-6 for the parts outside the CDR3, the full variable domain is EAGVAQSPRYKIIEKRQSVAFWCNPISGHATLYWYQQILGQGPKLLIQFQNNGVVDDSQLPKDRFSAERLKGVDSTLKIQPAKLEDSAVYLCASSLGAGSPLHFGNGTRLTVT.

The CDR3 protein is CASTREDLYEQYF. DNA for the CDR3: TGTGCCAGCACGCGGGAGGACCTTTACGAGCAGTACTTC. This chain links TRBV28 with TRBJ2-7; TRBD2 matches at 8 bases. Germline V gene sequence: CDR1 MDHEN, CDR2 SYDVKM. J lost 4 bases, V lost 7 bases, and 6 bases had no gene match. The CDR3 is made up of 13 amino acids. Using reference TRBV28 and TRBJ2-7 for the parts outside the CDR3, the full variable domain is DVKVTQSSRYLVKRTGEKVFLECVQDMDHENMFWYRQDPGLGLRLIYFSYDVKMKEKGDIPEGYSVSREKKERFSLILESASTNQTSMYLCASTREDLYEQYFGPGTRLTVT.

The chain has TRBV12-2 and TRBJ2-4; the table calls TRBD2, which could not be checked here. TRBV12-2 is described as a pseudogene. The CDR3 is 15 residues long. The CDR3: CASRLAPGGKNIQYF. The CDR3 coding sequence is TGTGCAAGTCGCTTAGCCCCCGGAGGCAAAAACATTCAGTACTTC.

This clone was detected once. The chain employs TRBV28 and TRBJ1-6; a possible D gene is TRBD1 (5 bases). The CDR3 is 14 amino acids. Germline-derived CDR1 and CDR2 are MDHEN and SYDVKM. The germline V and J ends were trimmed by 2 bases and 8 bases, with 10 bases remaining between them. The CDR3 DNA reads TGTGCCAGCAGTTTAGATGTAGGGGATTCACCCCTCCACTTT. Protein sequence: CASSLDVGDSPLHF.

V gene TRBV19 combines with J gene TRBJ2-1; D may be TRBD1 (5 bases). The CDR3 loop spans 14 amino acids. Trimming left V 5 bases short and J 1 base short, with 9 bases between. CDR1 LNHDA and CDR2 SQIVND come from the germline V gene (reference sequence). In DNA form, the CDR3 reads TGTGCCAGTAGTCCTCAGGGATCCTACAATGAGCAGTTCTTC. Amino acid sequence: CASSPQGSYNEQFF. Based on the CDR3 plus reference TRBV19 and TRBJ2-1, the full variable domain is DGGITQSPKYLFRKEGQNVTLSCEQNLNHDAMYWYRQDPGQGLRLIYYSQIVNDFQKGDIAEGYSVSREKKESFPLTVTSAQKNPTAFYLCASSPQGSYNEQFFGPGTRLTVL.

This chain links TRBV19 with TRBJ2-7; 10 nucleotides agree with TRBD2. Trimming cost V 1 base and J 6 bases; bases outside gene matches: 3. The CDR3 is made up of 14 amino acids. Germline CDR1 is LNHDA and CDR2 is SQIVND (reference sequence). Written as DNA, the CDR3 is TGTGCCAGTAGTATAGCTAGCGGGAGCCGCGAGCAGTACTTC. Its protein is CASSIASGSREQYF.

The CDR3 DNA reads as TGTGCCAGCAGTGCTCCGGGACAGGGTTACTACGAGCAGTACTTC. It codes for CASSAPGQGYYEQYF. The chain uses TRBV27 and TRBJ2-7; 9 bases match TRBD1. The ends lost 5 bases at V and 3 bases at J; junction bases unmatched: 8. Per the germline V gene, CDR1 is MNHEY and CDR2 is SMNVEV (reference sequence). There are 15 residues in the CDR3.